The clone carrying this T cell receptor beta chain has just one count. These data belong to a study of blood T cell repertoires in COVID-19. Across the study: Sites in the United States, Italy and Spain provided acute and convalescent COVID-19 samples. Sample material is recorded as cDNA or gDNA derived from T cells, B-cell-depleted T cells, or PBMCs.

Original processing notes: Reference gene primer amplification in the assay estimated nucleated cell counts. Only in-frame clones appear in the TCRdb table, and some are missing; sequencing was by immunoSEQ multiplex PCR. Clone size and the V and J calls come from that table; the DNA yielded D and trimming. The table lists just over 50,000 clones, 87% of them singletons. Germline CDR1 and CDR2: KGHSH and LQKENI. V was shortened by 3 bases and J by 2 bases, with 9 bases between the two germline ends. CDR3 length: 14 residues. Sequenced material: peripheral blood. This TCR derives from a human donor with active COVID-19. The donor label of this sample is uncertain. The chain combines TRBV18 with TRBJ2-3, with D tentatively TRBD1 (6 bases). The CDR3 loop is CASSPGQYTDTQYF. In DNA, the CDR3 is TGTGCCAGCTCACCGGGACAATACACAGATACGCAGTATTTT.